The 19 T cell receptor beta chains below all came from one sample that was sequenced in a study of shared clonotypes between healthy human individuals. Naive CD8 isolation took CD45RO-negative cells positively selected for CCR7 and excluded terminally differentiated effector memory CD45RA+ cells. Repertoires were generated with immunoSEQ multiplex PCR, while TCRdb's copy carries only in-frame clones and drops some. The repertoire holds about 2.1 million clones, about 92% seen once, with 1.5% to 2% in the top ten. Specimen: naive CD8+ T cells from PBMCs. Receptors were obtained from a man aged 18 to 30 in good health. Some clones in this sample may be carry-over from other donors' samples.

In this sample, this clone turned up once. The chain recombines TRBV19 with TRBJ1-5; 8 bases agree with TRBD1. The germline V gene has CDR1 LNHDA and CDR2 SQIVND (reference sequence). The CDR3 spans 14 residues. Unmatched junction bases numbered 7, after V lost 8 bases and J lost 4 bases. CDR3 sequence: CASRDRRANQPQHF. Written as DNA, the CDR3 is TGTGCCAGTCGGGACAGGAGGGCGAATCAGCCCCAGCATTTT.

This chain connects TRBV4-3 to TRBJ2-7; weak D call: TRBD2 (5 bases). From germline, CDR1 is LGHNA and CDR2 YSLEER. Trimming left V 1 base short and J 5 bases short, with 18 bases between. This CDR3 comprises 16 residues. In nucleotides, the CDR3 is TGCGCCAGCAGCCAAGGATCCGGGGTGATCGTCCACGAGCAGTACTTC. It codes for CASSQGSGVIVHEQYF.

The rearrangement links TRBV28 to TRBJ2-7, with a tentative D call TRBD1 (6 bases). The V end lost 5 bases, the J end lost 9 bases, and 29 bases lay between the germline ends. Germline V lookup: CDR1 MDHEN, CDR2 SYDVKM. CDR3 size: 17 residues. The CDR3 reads CASSPYPGHGLMFGQYF. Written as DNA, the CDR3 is TGTGCCAGCAGTCCTTACCCGGGACACGGTCTGATGTTCGGGCAGTACTTC.

CDR3 protein: CASSLVTHDNEQFF. The CDR3 DNA sequence: TGTGCCAGCAGCTTAGTGACCCATGACAATGAGCAGTTCTTC. This chain links TRBV13 with TRBJ2-1; D is ambiguous. Looked up from germline, CDR1 is PRHDT and CDR2 is FYEKMQ (reference sequence). The CDR3 is 14 amino acids. V was trimmed by 1 base and J by 5 bases, leaving 9 bases between them.

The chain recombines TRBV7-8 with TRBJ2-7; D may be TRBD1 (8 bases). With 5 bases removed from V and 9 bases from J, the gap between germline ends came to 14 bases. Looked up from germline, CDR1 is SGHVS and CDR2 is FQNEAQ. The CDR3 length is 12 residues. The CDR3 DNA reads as TGTGCCAGCAGCGTGACAGGGGAGGGGCAGTACTTC. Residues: CASSVTGEGQYF.

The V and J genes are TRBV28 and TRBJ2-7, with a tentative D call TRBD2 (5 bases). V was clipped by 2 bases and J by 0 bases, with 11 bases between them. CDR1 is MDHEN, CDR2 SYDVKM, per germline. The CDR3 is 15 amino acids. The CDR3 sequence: CASSLTGRGSYEQYF. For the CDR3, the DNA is TGTGCCAGCAGTTTAACGGGTCGGGGCTCCTACGAGCAGTACTTC. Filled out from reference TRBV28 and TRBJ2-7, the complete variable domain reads DVKVTQSSRYLVKRTGEKVFLECVQDMDHENMFWYRQDPGLGLRLIYFSYDVKMKEKGDIPEGYSVSREKKERFSLILESASTNQTSMYLCASSLTGRGSYEQYFGPGTRLTVT.

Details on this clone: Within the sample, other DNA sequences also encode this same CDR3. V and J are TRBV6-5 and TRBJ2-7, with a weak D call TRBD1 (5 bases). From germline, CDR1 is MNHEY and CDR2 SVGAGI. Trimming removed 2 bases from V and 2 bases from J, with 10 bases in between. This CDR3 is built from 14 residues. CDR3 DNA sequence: TGTGCCAGCAGTTACGGGGCAGGGACCTACGAGCAGTACTTC. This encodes CASSYGAGTYEQYF.

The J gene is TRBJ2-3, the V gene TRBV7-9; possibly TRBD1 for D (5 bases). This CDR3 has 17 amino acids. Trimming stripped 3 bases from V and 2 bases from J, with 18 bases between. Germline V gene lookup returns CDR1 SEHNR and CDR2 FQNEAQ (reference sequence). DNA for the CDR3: TGTGCCAGCAGCTTGCCCCGAACAGGATGGACCACAGATACGCAGTATTTT. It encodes CASSLPRTGWTTDTQYF.

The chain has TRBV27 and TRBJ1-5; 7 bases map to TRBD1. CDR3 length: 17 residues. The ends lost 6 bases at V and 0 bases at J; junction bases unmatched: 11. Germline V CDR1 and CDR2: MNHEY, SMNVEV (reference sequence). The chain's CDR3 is CASRRGAGQYSNQPQHF. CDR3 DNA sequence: TGTGCCAGCAGGCGGGGGGCGGGACAGTATAGCAATCAGCCCCAGCATTTT.

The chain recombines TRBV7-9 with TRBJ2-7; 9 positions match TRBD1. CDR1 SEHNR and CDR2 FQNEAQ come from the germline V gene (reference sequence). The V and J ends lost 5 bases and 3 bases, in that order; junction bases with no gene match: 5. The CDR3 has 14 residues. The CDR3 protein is CASSHGTGIYEQYF. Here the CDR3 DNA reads TGTGCCAGCAGCCATGGGACAGGGATCTACGAGCAGTACTTC. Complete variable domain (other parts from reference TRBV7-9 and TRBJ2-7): DTGVSQNPRHKITKRGQNVTFRCDPISEHNRLYWYRQTLGQGPEFLTYFQNEAQLEKSRLLSDRFSAERPKGSFSTLEIQRTEQGDSAMYLCASSHGTGIYEQYFGPGTRLTVT.

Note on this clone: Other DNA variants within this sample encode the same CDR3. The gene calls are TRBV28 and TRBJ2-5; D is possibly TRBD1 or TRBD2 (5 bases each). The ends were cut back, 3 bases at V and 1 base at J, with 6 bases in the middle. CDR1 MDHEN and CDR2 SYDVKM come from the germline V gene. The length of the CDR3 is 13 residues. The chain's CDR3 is CASSFGTQETQYF. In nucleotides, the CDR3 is TGTGCCAGCAGTTTCGGGACCCAAGAGACCCAGTACTTC.

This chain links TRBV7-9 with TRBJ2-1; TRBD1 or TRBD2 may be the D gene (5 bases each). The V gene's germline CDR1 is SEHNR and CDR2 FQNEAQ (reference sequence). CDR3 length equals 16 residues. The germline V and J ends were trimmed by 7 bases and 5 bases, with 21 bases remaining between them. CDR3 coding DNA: TGTGCCAGCATCAGATCTGGGGACCAGCGGAACAATGAGCAGTTCTTC. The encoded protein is CASIRSGDQRNNEQFF.

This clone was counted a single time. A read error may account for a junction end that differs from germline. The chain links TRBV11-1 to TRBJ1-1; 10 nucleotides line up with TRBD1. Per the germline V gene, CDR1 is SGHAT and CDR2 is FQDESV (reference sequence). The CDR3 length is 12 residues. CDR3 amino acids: CASSPGTGVAIF. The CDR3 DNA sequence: TGTGCCAGCAGTCCCGGGACAGGGGTCGCCATATTT. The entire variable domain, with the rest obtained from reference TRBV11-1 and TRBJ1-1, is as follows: EAEVAQSPRYKITEKSQAVAFWCDPISGHATLYWYRQILGQGPELLVQFQDESVVDDSQLPKDRFSAERLKGVDSTLKIQPAELGDSAMYLCASSPGTGVAIFGQGTRLTVV.

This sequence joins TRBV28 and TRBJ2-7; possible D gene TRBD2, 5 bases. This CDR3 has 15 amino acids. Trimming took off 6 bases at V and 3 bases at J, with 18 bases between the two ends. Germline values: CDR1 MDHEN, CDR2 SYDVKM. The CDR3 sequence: CASRPLTGAVYEQYF. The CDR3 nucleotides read TGTGCCAGCAGGCCCCTTACCGGAGCGGTCTACGAGCAGTACTTC.

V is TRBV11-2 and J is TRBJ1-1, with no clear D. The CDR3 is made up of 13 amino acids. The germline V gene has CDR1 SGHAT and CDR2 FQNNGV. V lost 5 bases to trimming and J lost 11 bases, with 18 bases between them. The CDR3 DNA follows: TGTGCCAGCAGCCCCGGGCCCCAAGTAGGGGCTTTCTTT. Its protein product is CASSPGPQVGAFF. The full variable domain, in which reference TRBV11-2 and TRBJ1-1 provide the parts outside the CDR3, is EAGVAQSPRYKIIEKRQSVAFWCNPISGHATLYWYQQILGQGPKLLIQFQNNGVVDDSQLPKDRFSAERLKGVDSTLKIQPAKLEDSAVYLCASSPGPQVGAFFGQGTRLTVV.

CDR3 protein: CASSFRSGGGRDTQYF. The CDR3 region has the DNA TGTGCCAGCAGCTTCCGAAGCGGGGGCGGGAGAGATACGCAGTATTTT. This sequence joins TRBV13 and TRBJ2-3, with TRBD2 identical over 8 bases. V shed 3 bases and J 5 bases; nucleotides not matched to a gene: 10. Germline CDR1 is PRHDT and CDR2 is FYEKMQ (reference sequence). The CDR3 loop spans 16 amino acids.

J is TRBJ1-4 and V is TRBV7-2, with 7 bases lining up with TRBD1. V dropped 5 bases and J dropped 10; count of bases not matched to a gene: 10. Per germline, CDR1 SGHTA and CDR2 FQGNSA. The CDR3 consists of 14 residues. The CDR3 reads CASSVTGDAGKLFF. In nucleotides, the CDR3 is TGTGCCAGCAGCGTAACAGGGGATGCCGGAAAACTGTTTTTT.

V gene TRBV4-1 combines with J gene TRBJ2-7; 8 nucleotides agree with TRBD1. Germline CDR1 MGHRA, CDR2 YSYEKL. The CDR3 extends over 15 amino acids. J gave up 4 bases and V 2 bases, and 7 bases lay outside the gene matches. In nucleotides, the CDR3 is TGCGCCAGCAGCCAAACAGGCCGACAGGGGTACGAGCAGTACTTC. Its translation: CASSQTGRQGYEQYF.

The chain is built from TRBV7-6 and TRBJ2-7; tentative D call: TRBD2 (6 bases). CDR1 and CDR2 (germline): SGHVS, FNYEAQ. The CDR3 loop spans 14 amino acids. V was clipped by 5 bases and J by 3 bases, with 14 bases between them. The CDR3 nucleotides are TGTGCCAGCAGCCCCGAGGTGGGGGGCTACGAGCAGTACTTC. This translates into CASSPEVGGYEQYF.